This is a list of T cell receptor beta chains from one sample in a study of PD-L1 blockade in urothelial cancer. Clones were sequenced by immunoSEQ multiplex PCR, and TCRdb holds only the in-frame ones, with some missing. The sample lists 65,000 to 80,000 clones; 80% to 85% were seen once. This material consisted of PBMCs, taken around atezolizumab (anti-PD-L1) treatment. The receptor source for this set is a man between 65 and 85 years old with urothelial cancer. Each CDR3 is given without its conserved first and last residue. The order of the fields is J gene, D gene, V gene, CDR3 protein. D genes are given only for firm matches.

>TRBJ2-5|NA|TRBV9
ASSVSGAPRTQY
>TRBJ1-5|NA|TRBV6-1
ASIRAFGGPQH
>TRBJ2-1|NA|TRBV5-1
ASSLKGDGNEQF
>TRBJ2-2|NA|TRBV14
ASSQDIPGLTANTGELF
>TRBJ2-7|TRBD2|TRBV29-1
SVEDLSGRDSREQY
>TRBJ1-1|TRBD1|TRBV2
ASPEWTGGSGETEAF
>TRBJ1-2|NA|TRBV7-9
ASSSSGTHSGYT
>TRBJ2-3|NA|TRBV7-9
ASSLVRILGGTDTQY
>TRBJ2-2|TRBD1|TRBV5-1
ASRLGQGYTGELF
>TRBJ2-3|TRBD2|TRBV6-6
ASSQTSGGADTQY
>TRBJ1-2|NA|TRBV5-6
ASSFSLSGYT
>TRBJ2-7|NA|TRBV4-1
ASSQEWSGIAS
>TRBJ2-7|NA|TRBV30
AWSVRGAGSEQY
>TRBJ1-1|NA|TRBV6-5
ASSYSPLVAF
>TRBJ2-7|TRBD2|TRBV6-5
ASSGETGTTSEQY
>TRBJ2-7|TRBD1|TRBV5-1
ASSYTTGDYEQY
>TRBJ2-5|NA|TRBV14
ASSQDGVRNWMETQY
>TRBJ2-3|TRBD1|TRBV6-5
ASSLGQGTDTQY
>TRBJ2-2|NA|TRBV5-1
ASSFRGAGVELF
>TRBJ1-2|TRBD1|TRBV2
ASSEPDRDQEDGYT
>TRBJ1-1|TRBD1|TRBV5-6
ASSLAGTGFRTEAF
>TRBJ2-3|NA|TRBV5-1
ASSETVNTQY
>TRBJ2-7|TRBD2|TRBV4-1
ASSQDRAGGVSYEQY
>TRBJ2-6|NA|TRBV27
ASRKGIFSGANVLT
>TRBJ1-3|NA|TRBV29-1
SALTGSGNTIY
>TRBJ2-3|TRBD2|TRBV19
ASSVGTSGDTQY
>TRBJ2-3|NA|TRBV5-1
ASSLGSTGGTDTQY
>TRBJ2-1|NA|TRBV7-9
ASSSNGVEQF
>TRBJ2-7|TRBD1|TRBV7-2
ASSPFGTGEYEQY
>TRBJ1-2|TRBD1|TRBV5-6
ASSWGQGAYGYT
>TRBJ2-7|TRBD1|TRBV19
ASSMGQSYEQY
>TRBJ2-3|NA|TRBV6-1
ASRLGTTDTQY
>TRBJ2-2|TRBD2|TRBV19
ASSMAGGGTGELF
>TRBJ2-2|TRBD2|TRBV7-6
ASELAGGGTGELF
>TRBJ2-1|NA|TRBV6-1
ASIGLNEQF
>TRBJ2-7|TRBD2|TRBV6-1
ASSDRGLAGGPLKYEQY
>TRBJ2-1|TRBD2|TRBV4-2
ASSQEGLAGANYNEQF
>TRBJ2-5|NA|TRBV4-1
ASSQEKGVPAGETQY
>TRBJ1-6|NA|TRBV28
ASSFGEIVYSPLH
>TRBJ2-3|TRBD1|TRBV19
ASSADRGQADTQY
>TRBJ1-5|NA|TRBV28
ASSLRGGGRNQPQH
>TRBJ2-3|NA|TRBV14
ASSRSRTDTQY
>TRBJ2-3|NA|TRBV4-2
ASSNTLDSSHRYAV
>TRBJ2-1|NA|TRBV18
ASSPRGIDEQF
>TRBJ2-6|TRBD1|TRBV15
ATSRDPISDGQAGANVLT
>TRBJ1-2|NA|TRBV29-1
SARGQGSGGYT
>TRBJ2-7|TRBD1|TRBV6-5
ASSSPRTGAYEQY
>TRBJ1-4|NA|TRBV6-1
ASNEGSPNEKLF
>TRBJ2-5|NA|TRBV29-1
SVVGRAETQY
>TRBJ1-1|NA|TRBV5-1
ASSLGRGYPEAF
>TRBJ2-1|TRBD2|TRBV7-9
ASSLALADISEQF
>TRBJ2-5|NA|TRBV7-8
ASSAGGETQY
>TRBJ2-1|TRBD2|TRBV7-2
ASSSGLAVYNEQF
>TRBJ2-3|TRBD2|TRBV7-9
ASSQGSGRSTDTQY
>TRBJ2-1|NA|TRBV6-5
ASTARGSSYNEQF
>TRBJ2-7|TRBD1|TRBV18
ASSLAGGYEQY